The 17 T cell receptor beta chains below come from one sample, sequenced in a study of T cells in localized non-small cell lung cancer. Profiled with immunoSEQ multiplex PCR; TCRdb holds only in-frame clones, not every one. The sample contains 2,500 to 3,000 clones, 25% of which appear only once. This specimen was lung tumor tissue, taken before any cancer treatment. The receptor source for this set is a male donor at least 60 years old with stage III lung adenocarcinoma.

In its sample, this clone was seen a few times. The V and J genes are TRBV7-6 and TRBJ2-2; weak D call: TRBD2 (6 bases). Germline CDR1 reads SGHVS; CDR2 reads FNYEAQ. CDR3 length equals 16 residues. Trimming shortened V by 0 bases and J by 0 bases, and 8 bases separated the two germline ends. The CDR3 coding sequence is TGTGCCAGCAGCTTAGCACCGGGGGCGAACACCGGGGAGCTGTTTTTT. This gives the protein CASSLAPGANTGELFF.

This chain connects TRBV19 to TRBJ1-3; tentatively, D is TRBD1 (5 bases). This CDR3 has 15 residues. V dropped 2 bases and J dropped 0 bases, with 8 bases sitting between them. The V gene's germline CDR1 is LNHDA and CDR2 SQIVND (reference sequence). CDR3 in DNA: TGTGCCAGTAGTATAATCGGGGGCTCTGGAAACACCATATATTTT. It specifies CASSIIGGSGNTIYF.

This chain uses TRBV2 with TRBJ2-7; weak D call: TRBD1 (6 bases). CDR3 length equals 14 residues. V lost 6 bases and J 3 bases, leaving 15 bases between the germline ends. CDR1 SNHLY and CDR2 FYNNEI come from the germline V gene. CDR3 coding DNA: TGTGCCAGCAGCAAAGAGGCAGGGGTCTACGAGCAGTACTTC. Protein sequence: CASSKEAGVYEQYF.

V and J are TRBV19 and TRBJ2-1, with 9 bases lining up with TRBD1. This CDR3 is 14 amino acids long. V dropped 5 bases and J dropped 4; count of bases not matched to a gene: 3. In germline, CDR1 is LNHDA, CDR2 SQIVND (reference sequence). The CDR3 DNA sequence: TGTGCCAGTAGTGGGGGGACAGGGTACAATGAGCAGTTCTTC. As protein: CASSGGTGYNEQFF.

This clone was seen a few times. CDR3 DNA sequence: TGTGCCAGCAGCTCCCGACAGACAGCGGAGACCCAGTACTTC. This codes for CASSSRQTAETQYF. The chain couples TRBV11-3 to TRBJ2-5; TRBD1 might be the D (5 bases). Trimming took off 4 bases at V and 5 bases at J, with 14 bases between the two ends. Germline-derived CDR1 and CDR2 are SGHNT and YENEEA. The CDR3 is made up of 14 amino acids.

This clone was seen a few times. The chain uses TRBV11-3 and TRBJ2-1; D tentatively fits TRBD1 or TRBD2 (5 bases each). The V gene's germline CDR1 is SGHNT and CDR2 YENEEA. This CDR3 has 14 amino acids. Trimming pared 1 base from V and 3 bases from J, leaving 7 bases between. Here the CDR3 reads CASSLGGDYNEQFF. CDR3 DNA: TGTGCCAGCAGCTTAGGAGGGGACTACAATGAGCAGTTCTTC.

V is TRBV9 and J is TRBJ1-1; D is unresolved. In germline, CDR1 is SGDLS, CDR2 YYNGEE. Trimming left V 0 bases short and J 2 bases short, with 11 bases between. The CDR3 totals 15 residues. Here the CDR3 DNA reads TGTGCCAGCAGCGTAGATGGGAGACCTAACACTGAAGCTTTCTTT. Its translation is CASSVDGRPNTEAFF.

This clone is termed large. The V gene is TRBV19, the J gene TRBJ2-1; D possibly corresponds to TRBD2 (6 bases). CDR1 is LNHDA and CDR2 is SQIVND in the germline V gene (reference sequence). Trimming removed 2 bases from V and 5 bases from J, with 13 bases in between. CDR3 length equals 15 residues. This CDR3 is CASSIITGANNEQFF. The CDR3 coding sequence is TGTGCCAGTAGTATAATTACGGGAGCGAACAATGAGCAGTTCTTC.

The table lists this clone with a few counts. V and J are TRBV29-1 and TRBJ2-7, with no clear D. CDR3 size: 12 residues. Trimming took off 4 bases at V and 2 bases at J, with 9 bases between the two ends. Germline V lookup: CDR1 SQVTM, CDR2 ANQGSEA. The CDR3 spells CSVVPETYEQYF. The CDR3, as DNA: TGCAGCGTTGTCCCGGAGACCTACGAGCAGTACTTC.

This rearrangement joins TRBV12-1 to TRBJ2-5; the D segment call TRBD2 is taken from the table without a DNA check. TRBV12-1 is shown as a pseudogene. The CDR3 is made up of 15 amino acids. The CDR3, as DNA: TGTGCCAGCAGCCCTCCGACTAGCCGGAAAGAGACCCAGTACTTC. Translation gives CASSPPTSRKETQYF.

This clone turned up a few times. V usage is TRBV9 and J usage is TRBJ2-3, with D perhaps TRBD2 (6 bases). The germline V gene encodes CDR1 SGDLS and CDR2 YYNGEE. The CDR3 spans 15 residues. Trimming left V 6 bases short and J 1 base short, with 15 bases between. In nucleotides, the CDR3 is TGTGCCAGCACCCTCGGGACTCCCCGCACAGATACGCAGTATTTT. Residues: CASTLGTPRTDTQYF.

This clone was counted a few times. The genes are TRBV11-3 and TRBJ2-1; no clear D gene. The CDR3 totals 15 residues. Trimming removed 2 bases from V and 9 bases from J, with 17 bases in between. Germline-derived CDR1 and CDR2 are SGHNT and YENEEA. This CDR3 is CASSLFGSSLGEQFF. As DNA, the CDR3 is TGTGCCAGCAGCTTATTCGGTTCCTCCCTAGGTGAGCAGTTCTTC.

The chain is built from TRBV11-3 and TRBJ1-1, with a possible D match to TRBD1 (5 bases). Germline V gene lookup returns CDR1 SGHNT and CDR2 YENEEA. The CDR3 is 15 amino acids. Trimming took 3 bases from V and 6 from J, leaving 17 bases between them. CDR3 loop: CASSFTGTTRAEAFF. CDR3 coding DNA: TGTGCCAGCAGCTTTACCGGGACCACCAGAGCTGAAGCTTTCTTT.

The chain is built from TRBV19 and TRBJ1-2; 8 bases align to TRBD1. With V trimmed by 8 bases and J by 7 bases, 9 bases remained unmatched. The CDR3 is 13 amino acids. Germline V lookup: CDR1 LNHDA, CDR2 SQIVND (reference sequence). The CDR3 protein is CASRTGHRSGYTF. The CDR3 DNA sequence: TGTGCCAGTCGGACAGGGCACCGGAGTGGCTACACCTTC. The entire variable domain, with the rest obtained from reference TRBV19 and TRBJ1-2, is as follows: DGGITQSPKYLFRKEGQNVTLSCEQNLNHDAMYWYRQDPGQGLRLIYYSQIVNDFQKGDIAEGYSVSREKKESFPLTVTSAQKNPTAFYLCASRTGHRSGYTFGSGTRLTVV.

This clone was picked up a small number of times. The chain is built from TRBV9 and TRBJ1-1; D not certain. Germline loops: CDR1 SGDLS, CDR2 YYNGEE. The CDR3 length is 15 residues. Trimming cost V 0 bases and J 1 base, with 10 bases left between them. CDR3 sequence reads: CASSVGTLGNTEAFF. The CDR3 coding sequence is TGTGCCAGCAGCGTAGGAACGCTTGGGAACACTGAAGCTTTCTTT.

This clone is labeled medium-sized. V and J are TRBV7-1 and TRBJ2-2, with D unresolved. TRBV7-1 is assigned to the ORF class and has an uncertain function. V lost 5 bases, J lost 2 bases, and 6 bases lay in between. The CDR3 totals 13 residues. CDR3 DNA sequence: TGTGCCAGCAGCACATCTAACACCGGGGAGCTGTTTTTT. Translated, it gives CASSTSNTGELFF.

V usage is TRBV15 and J usage is TRBJ2-2; 8 bases fit TRBD2. CDR3 size: 18 residues. V lost 3 bases and J lost 3; bases outside the gene matches: 12. Germline values: CDR1 LNHNV, CDR2 YYDKDF (reference sequence). The CDR3 loop reads CATSRAPGLGGYTGELFF. The CDR3 DNA reads as TGTGCCACCAGCAGGGCCCCGGGACTAGGGGGTTACACCGGGGAGCTGTTTTTT.